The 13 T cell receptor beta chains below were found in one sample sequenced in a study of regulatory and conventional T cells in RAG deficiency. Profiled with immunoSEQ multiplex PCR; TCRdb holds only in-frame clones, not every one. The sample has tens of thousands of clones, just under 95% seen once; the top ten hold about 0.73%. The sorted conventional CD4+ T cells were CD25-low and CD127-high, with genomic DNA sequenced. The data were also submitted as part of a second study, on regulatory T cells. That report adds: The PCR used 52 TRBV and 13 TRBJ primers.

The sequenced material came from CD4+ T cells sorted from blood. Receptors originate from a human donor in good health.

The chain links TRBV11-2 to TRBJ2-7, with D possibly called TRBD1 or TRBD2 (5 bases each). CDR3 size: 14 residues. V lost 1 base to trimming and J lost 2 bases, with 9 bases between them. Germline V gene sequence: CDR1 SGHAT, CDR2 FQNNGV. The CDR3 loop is CASSLVGGPYEQYF. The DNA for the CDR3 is TGTGCCAGCAGCTTAGTTGGGGGACCCTACGAGCAGTACTTC.

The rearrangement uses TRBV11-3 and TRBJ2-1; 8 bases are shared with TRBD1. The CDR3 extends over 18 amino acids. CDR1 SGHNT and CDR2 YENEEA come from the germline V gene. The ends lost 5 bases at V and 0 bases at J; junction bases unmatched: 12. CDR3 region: CASSLDRVWESSYNEQFF. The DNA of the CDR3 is TGTGCCAGCAGCCTGGACAGGGTGTGGGAGAGCTCCTACAATGAGCAGTTCTTC.

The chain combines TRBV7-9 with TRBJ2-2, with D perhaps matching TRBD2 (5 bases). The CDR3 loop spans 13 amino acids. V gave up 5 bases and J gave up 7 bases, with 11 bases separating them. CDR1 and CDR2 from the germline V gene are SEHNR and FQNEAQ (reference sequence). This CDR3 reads CASSLVEGGELFF. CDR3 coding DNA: TGTGCCAGCAGCCTTGTTGAGGGCGGGGAGCTGTTTTTT.

CDR3 coding DNA: TGTGCCAGCAGCTTAGATCGGGAGACCCAGTACTTC. Translated, it gives CASSLDRETQYF. The chain uses TRBV11-2 and TRBJ2-5; D call uncertain. Germline assignment: CDR1 SGHAT and CDR2 FQNNGV. Trimming stripped 0 bases from V and 5 bases from J, with 4 bases between. CDR3 length: 12 amino acids.

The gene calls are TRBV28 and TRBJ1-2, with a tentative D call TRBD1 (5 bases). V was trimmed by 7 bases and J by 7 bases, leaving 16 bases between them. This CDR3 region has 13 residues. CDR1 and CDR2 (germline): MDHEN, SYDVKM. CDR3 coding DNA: TGTGCCAGCACCCTGGGGGGTCGGGGTGGCTACACCTTC. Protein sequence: CASTLGGRGGYTF.

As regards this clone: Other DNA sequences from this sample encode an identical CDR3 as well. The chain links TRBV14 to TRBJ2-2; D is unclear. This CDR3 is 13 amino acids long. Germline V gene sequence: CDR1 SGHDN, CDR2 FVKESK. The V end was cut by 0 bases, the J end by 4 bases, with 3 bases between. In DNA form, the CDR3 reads TGTGCCAGCAGCCAAGATCGCACCGGGGAGCTGTTTTTT. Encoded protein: CASSQDRTGELFF. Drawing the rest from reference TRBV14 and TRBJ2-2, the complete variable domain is EAGVTQFPSHSVIEKGQTVTLRCDPISGHDNLYWYRRVMGKEIKFLLHFVKESKQDESGMPNNRFLAERTGGTYSTLKVQPAELEDSGVYFCASSQDRTGELFFGEGSRLTVL.

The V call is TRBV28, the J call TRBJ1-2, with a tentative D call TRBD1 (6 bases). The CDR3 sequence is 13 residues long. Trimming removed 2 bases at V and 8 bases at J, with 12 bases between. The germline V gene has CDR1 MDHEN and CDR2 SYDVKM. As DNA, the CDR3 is TGTGCCAGCAGTTTACTTAGTCAGGGGGGCTACACCTTC. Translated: CASSLLSQGGYTF.

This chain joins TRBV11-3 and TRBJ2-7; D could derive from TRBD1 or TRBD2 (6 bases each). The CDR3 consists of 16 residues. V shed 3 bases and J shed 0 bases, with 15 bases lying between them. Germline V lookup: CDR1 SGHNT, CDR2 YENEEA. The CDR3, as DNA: TGTGCCAGCAGCTTTTCCCTCGGGGGCAGCTCCTACGAGCAGTACTTC. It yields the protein CASSFSLGGSSYEQYF.

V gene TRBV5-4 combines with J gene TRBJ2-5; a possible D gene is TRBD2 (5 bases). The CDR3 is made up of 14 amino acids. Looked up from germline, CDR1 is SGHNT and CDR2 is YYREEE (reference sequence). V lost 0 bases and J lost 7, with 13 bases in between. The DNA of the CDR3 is TGTGCCAGCAGCTTGGCCCAGGCCGCGGGGACCCAGTACTTC. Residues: CASSLAQAAGTQYF.

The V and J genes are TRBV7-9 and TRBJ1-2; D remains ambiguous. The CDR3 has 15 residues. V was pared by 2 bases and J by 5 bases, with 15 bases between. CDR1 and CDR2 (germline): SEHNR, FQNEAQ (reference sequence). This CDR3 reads CASSLSTVGSYGYTF. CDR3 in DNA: TGTGCCAGCAGCTTATCGACCGTCGGATCTTATGGCTACACCTTC.

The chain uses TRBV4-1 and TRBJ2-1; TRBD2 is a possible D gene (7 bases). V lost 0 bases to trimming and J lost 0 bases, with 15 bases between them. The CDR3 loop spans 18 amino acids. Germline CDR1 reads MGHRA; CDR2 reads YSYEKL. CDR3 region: CASSQDPRGGSSYNEQFF. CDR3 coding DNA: TGCGCCAGCAGCCAAGATCCAAGGGGGGGTAGCTCCTACAATGAGCAGTTCTTC.

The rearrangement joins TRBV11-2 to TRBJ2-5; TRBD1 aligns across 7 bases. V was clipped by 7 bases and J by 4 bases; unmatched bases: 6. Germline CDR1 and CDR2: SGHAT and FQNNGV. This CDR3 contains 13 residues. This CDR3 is CASILTGTETQYF. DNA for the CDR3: TGTGCCAGCATCCTGACAGGGACAGAGACCCAGTACTTC.

CDR3 residues: CASSADRVYEQYF. CDR3 DNA: TGTGCCAGCTCAGCCGACAGGGTCTACGAGCAGTACTTC. The chain is built from TRBV18 and TRBJ2-7, with TRBD1 identical over 7 bases. This CDR3 is built from 13 residues. The J segment lost 3 bases and the V segment lost 5 bases, leaving 4 bases of the junction unmatched. The V gene's germline CDR1 is KGHSH and CDR2 LQKENI. The full variable domain, in which reference TRBV18 and TRBJ2-7 provide the parts outside the CDR3, is NAGVMQNPRHLVRRRGQEARLRCSPMKGHSHVYWYRQLPEEGLKFMVYLQKENIIDESGMPKERFSAEFPKEGPSILRIQQVVRGDSAAYFCASSADRVYEQYFGPGTRLTVT.